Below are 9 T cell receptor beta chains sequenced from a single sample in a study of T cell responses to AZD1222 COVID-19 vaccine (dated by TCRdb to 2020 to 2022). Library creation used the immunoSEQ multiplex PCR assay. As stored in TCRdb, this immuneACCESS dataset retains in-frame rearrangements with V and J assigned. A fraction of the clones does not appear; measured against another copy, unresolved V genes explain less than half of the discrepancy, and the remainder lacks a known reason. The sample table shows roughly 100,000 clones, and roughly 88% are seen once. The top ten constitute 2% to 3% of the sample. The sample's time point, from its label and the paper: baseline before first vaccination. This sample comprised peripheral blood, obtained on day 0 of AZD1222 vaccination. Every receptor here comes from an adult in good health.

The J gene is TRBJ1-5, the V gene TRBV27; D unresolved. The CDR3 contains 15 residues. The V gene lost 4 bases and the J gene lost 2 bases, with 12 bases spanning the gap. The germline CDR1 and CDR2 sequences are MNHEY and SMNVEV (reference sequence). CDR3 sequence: CASSSGFTGNQPQHF. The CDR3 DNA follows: TGTGCCAGCAGTTCGGGGTTCACGGGCAATCAGCCCCAGCATTTT.

DNA for the CDR3: TGCGCCAGCAGCTTGGATACCGATTCCTATGGCTACACCTTC. This encodes CASSLDTDSYGYTF. The V call is TRBV5-1, the J call TRBJ1-2; D uncertain. The V and J ends lost 0 bases and 4 bases respectively, with 10 bases between them. The CDR3 extends over 14 amino acids. Germline CDR1 reads SGHRS; CDR2 reads YFSETQ.

The CDR3 here is CASSFRTGGEFYGYTF. The CDR3 DNA sequence: TGTGCCAGCAGCTTTAGGACAGGGGGCGAGTTTTATGGCTACACCTTC. The chain uses TRBV13 and TRBJ1-2, with 11 bases fitting TRBD1. The V gene end was trimmed by 3 bases and the J gene end by 5 bases; junction bases not matched to a gene: 8. The CDR3 contains 16 residues. The germline V gene encodes CDR1 PRHDT and CDR2 FYEKMQ (reference sequence).

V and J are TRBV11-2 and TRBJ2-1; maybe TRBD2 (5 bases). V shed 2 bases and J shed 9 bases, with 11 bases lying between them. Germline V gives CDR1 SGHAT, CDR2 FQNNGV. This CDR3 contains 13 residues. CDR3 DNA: TGTGCCAGCAGCTTACACACCGGAGGTGAGCAGTTCTTC. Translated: CASSLHTGGEQFF.

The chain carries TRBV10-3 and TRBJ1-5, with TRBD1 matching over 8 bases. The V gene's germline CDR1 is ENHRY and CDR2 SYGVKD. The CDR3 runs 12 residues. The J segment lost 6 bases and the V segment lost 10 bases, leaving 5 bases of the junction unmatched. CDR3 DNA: TGTGCCACCAGGGGGCCTTCTCAGCCCCAGCATTTT. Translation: CATRGPSQPQHF.

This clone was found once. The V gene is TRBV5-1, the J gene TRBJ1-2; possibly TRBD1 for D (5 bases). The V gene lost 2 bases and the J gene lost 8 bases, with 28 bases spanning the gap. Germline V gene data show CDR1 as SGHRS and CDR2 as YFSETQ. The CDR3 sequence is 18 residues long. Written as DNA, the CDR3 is TGCGCCAGCAGCTTCCAGGGATGGGATTCTACTGGGTTAGGCGGCTACACCTTC. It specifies CASSFQGWDSTGLGGYTF.

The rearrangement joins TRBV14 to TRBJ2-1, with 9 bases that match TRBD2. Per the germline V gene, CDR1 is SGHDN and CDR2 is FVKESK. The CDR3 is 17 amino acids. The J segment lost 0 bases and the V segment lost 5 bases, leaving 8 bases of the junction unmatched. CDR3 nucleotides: TGTGCCAGCAGCTTGAGGAGCGGGAGGAGCTCCTACAATGAGCAGTTCTTC. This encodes CASSLRSGRSSYNEQFF.

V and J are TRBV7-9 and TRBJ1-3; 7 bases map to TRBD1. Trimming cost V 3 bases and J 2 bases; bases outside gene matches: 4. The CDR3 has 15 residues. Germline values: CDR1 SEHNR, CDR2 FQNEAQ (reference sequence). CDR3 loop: CASSFAGGPGNTIYF. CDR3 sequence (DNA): TGTGCCAGCAGCTTCGCAGGGGGGCCTGGAAACACCATATATTTT. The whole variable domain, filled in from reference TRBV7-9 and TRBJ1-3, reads DTGVSQNPRHKITKRGQNVTFRCDPISEHNRLYWYRQTLGQGPEFLTYFQNEAQLEKSRLLSDRFSAERPKGSFSTLEIQRTEQGDSAMYLCASSFAGGPGNTIYFGEGSWLTVV.

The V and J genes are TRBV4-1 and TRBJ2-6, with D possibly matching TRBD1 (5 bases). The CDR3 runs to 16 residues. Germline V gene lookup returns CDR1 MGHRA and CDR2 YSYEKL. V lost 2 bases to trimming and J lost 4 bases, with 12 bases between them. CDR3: CASSQNLGRGANVLTF. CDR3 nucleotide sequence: TGCGCCAGCAGCCAAAATCTGGGGCGCGGGGCCAACGTCCTGACTTTC.